One and the same sample provided the 20 T cell receptor beta chains below, sequenced in a study of glioma-infiltrating T cells after dendritic cell vaccination. Stated time point: after dendritic cell vaccination, including at tumor progression/relapse. Some clones are missing from TCRdb's copy, which holds only in-frame ones; the method was immunoSEQ multiplex PCR. The table records about 76,000 clones, around 87% of them present only once. Sample: blood, taken after dendritic cell vaccination. These receptors originate from a human donor with glioblastoma.

The J gene is TRBJ1-1, the V gene TRBV5-1; 8 bases map to TRBD1. This CDR3 comprises 15 residues. J was trimmed by 6 bases and V by 4 bases; bases with no gene match: 11. Germline V gene sequence: CDR1 SGHRS, CDR2 YFSETQ. In DNA form, the CDR3 reads TGCGCCAGCAGCCCTCGACAGGGGCAAGGGGCTGAAGCTTTCTTT. It translates to CASSPRQGQGAEAFF. Drawing the rest from reference TRBV5-1 and TRBJ1-1, the complete variable domain is KAGVTQTPRYLIKTRGQQVTLSCSPISGHRSVSWYQQTPGQGLQFLFEYFSETQRNKGNFPGRFSGRQFSNSRSEMNVSTLELGDSALYLCASSPRQGQGAEAFFGQGTRLTVV.

In its sample, this clone was seen a few times. The chain carries TRBV5-4 and TRBJ1-1; 11 bases are a match to TRBD1. Germline V gene data show CDR1 as SGHNT and CDR2 as YYREEE (reference sequence). V shed 5 bases and J 5 bases; nucleotides not matched to a gene: 11. The CDR3 length is 16 residues. The CDR3, as DNA: TGTGCCAGCAGTCCACCGGGACAGGGGGTTGAAACTGAAGCTTTCTTT. Protein: CASSPPGQGVETEAFF.

J is TRBJ1-3 and V is TRBV12-5, with a weak D call TRBD1 (6 bases). V lost 6 bases and J 0 bases, leaving 21 bases between the germline ends. Germline CDR1 LGHNT, CDR2 FRNRAP. This CDR3 region has 18 residues. CDR3 region: CASGLLGGRGYSGNTIYF. The CDR3, as DNA: TGTGCTAGTGGCCTGCTTGGGGGCCGGGGATACTCTGGAAACACCATATATTTT.

The chain carries TRBV6-6 and TRBJ2-5; TRBD2 matches at 13 bases. With the DNA end fitting TRBJ2-7 better, the J assignment may be wrong. Germline lookup yields CDR1 MNHNY and CDR2 SVGAGI (reference sequence). This CDR3 comprises 14 residues. The CDR3 reads CASGLAGVSYEQYF. CDR3 bases: TGTGCCAGCGGACTAGCGGGGGTTTCCTACGAGCAGTACTTC.

This rearrangement joins TRBV27 to TRBJ2-7; 7 bases are a match to TRBD2. From germline, CDR1 is MNHEY and CDR2 SMNVEV (reference sequence). The CDR3 is made up of 14 amino acids. Trimming took 1 base from V and 2 from J; bases not matched to a gene: 2. CDR3 amino acids: CASSLWGGTYEQYF. The CDR3, as DNA: TGTGCCAGCAGTTTATGGGGGGGAACCTACGAGCAGTACTTC.

This rearrangement joins TRBV7-9 to TRBJ1-3; D gene ambiguous. Trimming removed 4 bases at V and 2 bases at J, with 9 bases between. The CDR3 length is 14 residues. In germline, CDR1 is SEHNR, CDR2 FQNEAQ (reference sequence). CDR3 bases: TGTGCCAGCAGCTCCAGTTTTCCTGGAAACACCATATATTTT. Protein sequence: CASSSSFPGNTIYF.

The CDR3 region is CASSLPSAPLRAQYF. CDR3 DNA sequence: TGTGCCAGCAGCTTGCCGAGCGCCCCTCTCCGAGCCCAGTACTTC. The rearrangement uses TRBV7-9 and TRBJ2-5, with D unclear. The germline V and J ends were trimmed by 3 bases and 9 bases, with 20 bases remaining between them. CDR3 length: 15 residues. From germline, CDR1 is SEHNR and CDR2 FQNEAQ (reference sequence).

The gene calls are TRBV5-1 and TRBJ1-2, with no clear D. The V and J ends lost 0 bases and 6 bases respectively, with 15 bases between them. CDR3 size: 15 residues. In germline, CDR1 is SGHRS, CDR2 YFSETQ. CDR3 protein: CASSLAGKSWNGYTF. CDR3 DNA sequence: TGCGCCAGCAGCTTGGCGGGGAAGAGCTGGAATGGCTACACCTTC.

The chain employs TRBV6-5 and TRBJ1-2; unclear D gene. The V and J ends lost 6 bases and 1 base respectively, with 9 bases between them. Per the germline V gene, CDR1 is MNHEY and CDR2 is SVGAGI. The CDR3 extends over 13 amino acids. The CDR3 loop reads CASSREDNYGYTF. In nucleotides, the CDR3 is TGTGCCAGCAGCCGGGAGGATAACTATGGCTACACCTTC.

As concerns this clone: Other nucleotide sequences in the sample specify the same CDR3. The CDR3 DNA follows: TGCGCCAGTAGCCTACTGACTAGCGGGGGCCGAAATGAGCAGTTCTTC. Translated: CASSLLTSGGRNEQFF. This chain uses TRBV5-1 with TRBJ2-1; 12 nucleotides agree with TRBD2. J lost 7 bases, V lost 8 bases, and 13 bases had no gene match. This CDR3 is built from 16 residues. Germline assignment: CDR1 SGHRS and CDR2 YFSETQ.

This chain joins TRBV21-1 and TRBJ1-1; no DNA check was done on the table's D call, TRBD1. TRBV21-1 is given as a pseudogene. This CDR3 has 17 residues. This CDR3 is CASSKDLGTTGGTEAFF. In DNA form, the CDR3 reads TGTGCCAGCAGCAAAGATTTGGGAACTACAGGGGGCACTGAAGCTTTCTTT.

V gene TRBV6-6 combines with J gene TRBJ2-2; no reliable D call. Germline CDR1 is MNHNY and CDR2 is SVGAGI (reference sequence). CDR3 length equals 14 residues. V was cut by 4 bases and J by 5 bases, with 11 bases left in between. The CDR3 DNA reads TGTGCCAGCAGTTTCTCGACCGGGACCGGGGAGCTGTTTTTT. Amino acid sequence: CASSFSTGTGELFF.

The genes are TRBV27 and TRBJ2-1, with 10 positions matching TRBD2. There are 15 residues in the CDR3. J was trimmed by 8 bases and V by 2 bases; bases with no gene match: 6. The V gene's germline CDR1 is MNHEY and CDR2 SMNVEV (reference sequence). As DNA, the CDR3 is TGTGCCAGCAGTTTAAGAGCGGGGGGGTTCTATGAGCAGTTCTTC. Amino acid sequence: CASSLRAGGFYEQFF.

The genes are TRBV5-1 and TRBJ2-7; 13 bases map to TRBD2. V lost 4 bases and J lost 5; bases outside the gene matches: 12. This CDR3 contains 17 residues. CDR1 and CDR2 from the germline V gene are SGHRS and YFSETQ. Here the CDR3 reads CASSAGTSGTWVNEQYF. CDR3 bases: TGCGCCAGCAGCGCCGGGACTAGCGGGACCTGGGTGAACGAGCAGTACTTC. Looking up the rest from reference TRBV5-1 and TRBJ2-7 gives the full variable domain: KAGVTQTPRYLIKTRGQQVTLSCSPISGHRSVSWYQQTPGQGLQFLFEYFSETQRNKGNFPGRFSGRQFSNSRSEMNVSTLELGDSALYLCASSAGTSGTWVNEQYFGPGTRLTVT.

There are a few counts of this clone. The chain carries TRBV10-3 and TRBJ1-3, with D unresolved. Germline CDR1 reads ENHRY; CDR2 reads SYGVKD. The CDR3 is 16 residues long. V lost 0 bases and J 0 bases, leaving 9 bases between the germline ends. CDR3 sequence (DNA): TGTGCCATCAGTGAGTCGACCGGGAGCTCTGGAAACACCATATATTTT. Residues: CAISESTGSSGNTIYF.

In this sample, this clone turned up a few times. CDR3 loop: CASSAGDYNEQFF. In DNA, the CDR3 is TGTGCCAGCAGCGCGGGAGACTACAATGAGCAGTTCTTC. This chain links TRBV6-4 with TRBJ2-1, with 7 bases identical to TRBD2. The germline V gene has CDR1 MRHNA and CDR2 SNTAGT. V lost 6 bases to trimming and J lost 3 bases; unmatched junction nucleotides: 2. The CDR3 covers 13 residues.

This chain uses TRBV21-1 with TRBJ2-2; TRBD1, as called in the table, went unchecked against the DNA. TRBV21-1 is noted as a pseudogene. The length of the CDR3 is 16 residues. The CDR3 loop is CASSKPGQGSTGELFF. The CDR3 bases are TGTGCCAGCAGCAAACCTGGACAGGGGAGCACCGGGGAGCTGTTTTTT.

The chain is built from TRBV6-5 and TRBJ1-1; 8 nucleotides agree with TRBD1. This CDR3 contains 13 residues. Germline CDR1 and CDR2: MNHEY and SVGAGI. With 2 bases clipped from V and 7 bases from J, the junction kept 3 bases outside the gene matches. The DNA for the CDR3 is TGTGCCAGCAGTTACCAGGGGGCGAGTGAAGCTTTCTTT. This gives the protein CASSYQGASEAFF.

CDR3 loop: CASSDGVAGDLVKYNEQFF. The CDR3 DNA is TGTGCCAGCAGTGACGGTGTAGCGGGAGATTTGGTTAAGTACAATGAGCAGTTCTTC. The chain has TRBV6-4 and TRBJ2-1; 9 bases fit TRBD2. The CDR3 consists of 19 residues. From germline, CDR1 is MRHNA and CDR2 SNTAGT. V dropped 2 bases and J dropped 4; count of bases not matched to a gene: 15.

CDR3 region: CASSPGTYEQYF. DNA for the CDR3: TGTGCCAGCAGCCCCGGGACCTACGAGCAGTACTTC. The V and J genes are TRBV11-1 and TRBJ2-7, with D possibly matching TRBD2 (5 bases). The V and J ends lost 5 bases and 2 bases respectively, with 7 bases between them. Germline assignment: CDR1 SGHAT and CDR2 FQDESV (reference sequence). The CDR3 contains 12 residues.